The T cell receptor beta chain under discussion was sequenced for a study of tumor-infiltrating lymphocytes in oesophageal squamous cell carcinoma. TCRdb itself ran the PCR reads through MiXCR, one entry per CDR3 protein. The table lists about 17,000 distinct CDR3 sequences, 40% to 55% of them singletons. For this clonotype: A read error is likely, as this CDR3 ends without the conserved phenylalanine or tryptophan. The DNA is left out, because the CDR3 cannot be placed on it with certainty; the CDR3 is given as TCRdb lists it.

In germline, CDR1 is SGHTA, CDR2 FQGTGA. A total of 17 residues make up the CDR3, ends included. This clonotype was sampled from a female donor with esophageal squamous cell carcinoma. Input material: normal esophageal tissue next to the tumor. V and J are TRBV7-3 and TRBJ2-3; TRBD2 is the table's D call, not checked against the DNA. CDR3 region: CASSLRGGRDNEQFFGP.